A selection of T cell receptor beta chains follows, all from one sample in a study of blood T cell repertoires in COVID-19. This table comes from immunoSEQ multiplex PCR, and its TCRdb copy is limited to in-frame clones, with some not included. The repertoire holds under 150,000 clones, with over 60% as singletons. What was sequenced was peripheral blood. The origin of the receptors is a woman of 80 years or more with active or convalescent COVID-19. CDR3s include the opening cysteine and the closing phenylalanine or tryptophan. D genes are given only for firm matches. Clone size is stated in some rows and not others, as once, few, many or a class when expanded.

d_gene	v_gene	abundance	len	j_gene	CDR3nt	CDR3aa
NA	TRBV15	NA	14	TRBJ2-1	TGTGCCACCAGCAGTGACAGTTTCCACAATGAGCAGTTCTTC	CATSSDSFHNEQFF
NA	TRBV12-3/TRBV12-4	NA	11	TRBJ2-1	TGTGCCAGCAGTTTACAGAATGAGCAGTTCTTC	CASSLQNEQFF
NA	TRBV15	NA	16	TRBJ1-1	TGTGCCACCAGCAGCCCGAGGAGTGAAGAGAACACTGAAGCTTTCTTT	CATSSPRSEENTEAFF
TRBD2	TRBV11-3	NA	16	TRBJ2-1	TGTGCCAGCAGCCCCCGGCGGGGGGGATCCTACAATGAGCAGTTCTTC	CASSPRRGGSYNEQFF
NA	TRBV19	NA	18	TRBJ1-3	TGTGCCAGTAGTACCAGACAGGCTGCCCCAGGAGGAGGAAACACCATATATTTT	CASSTRQAAPGGGNTIYF
NA	TRBV19	few	18	TRBJ2-6	TGTGCCAGTAGTATCAACGGTATCGGGAGCTTTGGGGCCAACGTCCTGACTTTC	CASSINGIGSFGANVLTF
TRBD1	TRBV2	NA	13	TRBJ2-7	TGTGCCAGCAGTAAGGGACAGTCCTACGAGCAGTACTTC	CASSKGQSYEQYF
TRBD1	TRBV28	NA	14	TRBJ1-2	TGTGCCAGCAGTTTGGTGACAGGGACCTATGGCTACACCTTC	CASSLVTGTYGYTF
TRBD1	TRBV7-3	NA	15	TRBJ1-2	TGTGCCAGCACTCCGGGACAGCCCGTTACCAATGGCTACACCTTC	CASTPGQPVTNGYTF
TRBD1	TRBV7-8	NA	14	TRBJ1-2	TGTGCCAGCAGCGCCTCGGGACAGAACTATGGCTACACCTTC	CASSASGQNYGYTF
NA	TRBV6-5	NA	14	TRBJ1-2	TGTGCCAGCATCAGCTTTCAAGGAGACTATGGCTACACCTTC	CASISFQGDYGYTF
TRBD1	TRBV28	NA	14	TRBJ1-2	TGTGCCAGCAGTCAATTTCCGGGGACAGGGGGGACCACCTTC	CASSQFPGTGGTTF
TRBD1	TRBV28	NA	13	TRBJ1-1	TGTGCCAGCAGTCCACAGTTTGACAGGGGAGCTTTCTTT	CASSPQFDRGAFF
TRBD1	TRBV9	many	17	TRBJ2-2	TGTGCCAGCAGCGTAGTCCCCCAGGGGGCCGGCACCGGGGAGCTGTTTTTT	CASSVVPQGAGTGELFF
NA	TRBV30	NA	15	TRBJ2-7	TGTGCCTGGAGTGTTTCAGGGGCCGGGTCCTACGAGCAGTACTTC	CAWSVSGAGSYEQYF
TRBD1	TRBV28	NA	14	TRBJ1-1	TGTGCCAGCAGTTTCGACAGGGTAGTCACTGAAGCTTTCTTT	CASSFDRVVTEAFF
TRBD2	TRBV14	NA	18	TRBJ2-5	TGTGCCAGCAGCCGCCCCGGGCTAGCGGGGGGGAGTTTGGAGACCCAGTACTTC	CASSRPGLAGGSLETQYF
NA	TRBV6-1	NA	13	TRBJ1-6	TGTGCCAGCACCTCGACAGCCTCAATACCCCTCCACTTT	CASTSTASIPLHF
TRBD2	TRBV6-5	NA	16	TRBJ2-3	TGTGCCAGCAGTTCCGAAGCGGGGGGCCTCACAGATACGCAGTATTTT	CASSSEAGGLTDTQYF
NA	TRBV7-2	NA	18	TRBJ2-3	TGTGCCAGCAGCTTAGTTTCGGGCGGGGTCCCCACCACAGATACGCAGTATTTT	CASSLVSGGVPTTDTQYF
TRBD1	TRBV5-1	few	15	TRBJ1-2	TGCGCCAGCAGCCCCGGGACAGGGCCCTCTTGGGGCTACACCTTC	CASSPGTGPSWGYTF
TRBD1	TRBV27	NA	15	TRBJ1-2	TGTGCCAGCAGTTTTGATCAAGACAGGGGAAACGGCTACACCTTC	CASSFDQDRGNGYTF
NA	TRBV5-8	NA	15	TRBJ1-5	TGTGCCAGCAGCCGAAGACAGGCCAGGTACCAACCCCAGCATTTT	CASSRRQARYQPQHF
TRBD1	TRBV19	NA	16	TRBJ2-6	TGTGCCAGTAGTATAGGACAGGGTTATGGGGCCAACGTCCTGACTTTC	CASSIGQGYGANVLTF
NA	TRBV7-8	NA	14	TRBJ1-3	TGTGCCAGCAGCCCAATCCCCTCTGGAAACACCATATATTTT	CASSPIPSGNTIYF
TRBD2	TRBV4-3	NA	14	TRBJ2-3	TGCGCCAGCAGCCAAGTATCGGCGGGGGGTACGCAGTATTTT	CASSQVSAGGTQYF
NA	TRBV6-5	NA	14	TRBJ1-2	TGTGCCAGCCAGAGGTCGGAGCCTAACTATGGCTACACCTTC	CASQRSEPNYGYTF